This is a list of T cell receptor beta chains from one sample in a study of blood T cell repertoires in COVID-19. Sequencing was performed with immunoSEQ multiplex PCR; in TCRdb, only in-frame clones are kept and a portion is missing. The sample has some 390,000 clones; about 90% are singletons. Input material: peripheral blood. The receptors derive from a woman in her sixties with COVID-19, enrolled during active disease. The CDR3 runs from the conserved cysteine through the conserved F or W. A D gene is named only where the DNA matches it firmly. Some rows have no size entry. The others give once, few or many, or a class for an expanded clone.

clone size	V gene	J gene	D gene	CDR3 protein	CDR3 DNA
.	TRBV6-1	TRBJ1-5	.	CASSEARPLENRALGQPQHF	TGTGCCAGCAGTGAAGCACGGCCCCTTGAAAACAGGGCGTTAGGTCAGCCCCAGCATTTT
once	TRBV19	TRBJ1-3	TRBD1	CASSKLDRSSGNTIYF	TGTGCCAGTAGCAAATTGGACAGGAGCTCTGGAAACACCATATATTTT
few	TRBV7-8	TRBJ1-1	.	CASSLDLGQAFF	TGTGCCAGCAGCTTAGATCTGGGGCAAGCTTTCTTT
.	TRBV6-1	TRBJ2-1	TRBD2	CASSERVAGSSYNEQFF	TGTGCCAGCAGTGAAAGGGTAGCGGGGAGCTCCTACAATGAGCAGTTCTTC
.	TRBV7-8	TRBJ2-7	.	CASSSGSDGAYEQYF	TGTGCCAGCAGCTCCGGGAGCGACGGTGCCTACGAGCAGTACTTC
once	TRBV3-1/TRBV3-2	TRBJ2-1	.	CASLARDEQFF	TGTGCCAGCTTGGCACGGGATGAGCAGTTCTTC
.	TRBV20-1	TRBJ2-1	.	CSARSDNEQFF	TGCAGTGCTAGATCCGACAATGAGCAGTTCTTC
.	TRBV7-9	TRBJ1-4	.	CASRESGAVGNNEKLFF	TGTGCCAGCAGGGAAAGTGGGGCGGTCGGAAATAATGAAAAACTGTTTTTT
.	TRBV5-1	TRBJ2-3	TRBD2	CASSIPGLAGGHTSYTQYF	TGCGCCAGCAGCATACCAGGACTAGCGGGGGGCCATACGTCTTATACGCAGTATTTT
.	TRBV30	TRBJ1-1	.	CAWSRDTYTEAFF	TGTGCCTGGAGCAGGGACACTTACACTGAAGCTTTCTTT
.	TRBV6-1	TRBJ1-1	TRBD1	CASSELGTDAFF	TGTGCCAGCAGTGAATTAGGGACAGACGCTTTCTTT
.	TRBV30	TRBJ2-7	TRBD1	CAWSLLPGQGGFEQYF	TGTGCCTGGAGCTTATTACCGGGACAGGGGGGCTTCGAGCAGTACTTC
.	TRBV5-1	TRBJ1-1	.	CASSPLLGGRTEAFF	TGCGCCAGCAGCCCGCTACTGGGGGGGAGGACTGAAGCTTTCTTT
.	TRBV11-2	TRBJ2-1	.	CASNPSVDRLSYNEQFF	TGTGCCAGCAACCCCTCGGTAGACAGACTCTCCTACAATGAGCAGTTCTTC
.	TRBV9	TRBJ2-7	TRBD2	CASSVSGDLYEQYF	TGTGCCAGCAGCGTCAGCGGGGATCTATACGAGCAGTACTTC
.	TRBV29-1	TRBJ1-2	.	CSVVGQGRGGYTF	TGCAGCGTTGTAGGGCAGGGAAGGGGAGGCTACACCTTC
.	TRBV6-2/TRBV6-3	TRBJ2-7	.	CASSYRIGTTFYEQYF	TGTGCCAGCAGTTACCGCATCGGGACAACTTTTTACGAGCAGTACTTC
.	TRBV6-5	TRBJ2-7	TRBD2	CASRTSGSQKGYF	TGTGCCAGCAGGACTAGCGGGAGCCAAAAAGGGTACTTC
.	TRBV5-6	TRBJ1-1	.	CASSLAQNTEAFF	TGTGCCAGCAGCTTGGCACAGAACACTGAAGCTTTCTTT
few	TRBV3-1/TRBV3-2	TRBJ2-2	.	CASRGEYTGELFF	TGTGCCAGCAGGGGAGAGTACACCGGGGAGCTGTTTTTT
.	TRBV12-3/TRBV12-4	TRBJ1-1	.	CASSHSQTEAFF	TGTGCCAGCAGTCACAGCCAAACTGAAGCTTTCTTT
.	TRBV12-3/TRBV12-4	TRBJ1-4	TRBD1	CASSVPGQRKLFF	TGTGCCAGCAGTGTGCCGGGACAGCGGAAACTGTTTTTT
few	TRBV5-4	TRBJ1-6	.	CASSRAGDSPLHF	TGTGCCAGCAGTAGGGCAGGGGATTCACCCCTCCACTTT
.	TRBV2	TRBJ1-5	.	CASSDNRDDQPQHF	TGTGCCAGCAGTGATAACAGGGACGATCAGCCCCAGCATTTT
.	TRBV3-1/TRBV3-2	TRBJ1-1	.	CASSQGHTEAFF	TGTGCCAGCAGCCAAGGGCACACTGAAGCTTTCTTT
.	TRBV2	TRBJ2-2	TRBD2	CASLWRGENTGELFF	TGTGCCAGCCTCTGGCGGGGGGAGAACACCGGGGAGCTGTTTTTT
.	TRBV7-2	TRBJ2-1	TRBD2	CASSLRTSGGIPRGQFF	TGTGCCAGCAGCTTAAGGACTAGCGGGGGTATCCCGCGGGGGCAGTTCTTC
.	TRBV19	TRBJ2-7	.	CASSIDHRQAYEQYF	TGTGCCAGTAGTATAGATCACAGACAGGCTTACGAGCAGTACTTC
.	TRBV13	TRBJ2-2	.	CASSLEGGVGELFF	TGTGCCAGCAGCTTAGAAGGGGGTGTCGGGGAGCTGTTTTTT
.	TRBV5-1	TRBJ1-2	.	CASSLDRFDSDYGYTF	TGCGCCAGCAGCTTGGATCGGTTCGACAGTGACTATGGCTACACCTTC
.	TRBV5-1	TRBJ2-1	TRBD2	CASSLSPTTGGAYNEQFF	TGCGCCAGCAGCTTGTCCCCAACTACGGGGGGGGCTTACAATGAGCAGTTCTTC
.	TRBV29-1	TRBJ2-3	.	CSAAVTDTQYF	TGCAGCGCCGCAGTGACAGATACGCAGTATTTT
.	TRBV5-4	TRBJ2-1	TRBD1	CASSPFRQGSYNEQFF	TGTGCCAGCAGTCCCTTTAGACAGGGTTCCTACAATGAGCAGTTCTTC
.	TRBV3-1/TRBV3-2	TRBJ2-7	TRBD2	CASSLGWTSGPYEQYF	TGTGCCAGCAGCCTAGGGTGGACTAGCGGGCCCTACGAGCAGTACTTC
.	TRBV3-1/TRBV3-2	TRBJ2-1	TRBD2	CASSLGLGSGNEQFF	TGTGCCAGCAGCCTCGGACTAGGCTCCGGCAATGAGCAGTTCTTC
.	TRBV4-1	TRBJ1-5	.	CASSQDWGVDQPQHF	TGCGCCAGCAGCCAAGATTGGGGCGTTGATCAGCCCCAGCATTTT
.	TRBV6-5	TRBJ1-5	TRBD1	CASSPGQGPNQPQHF	TGTGCCAGCAGTCCGGGACAGGGGCCCAATCAGCCCCAGCATTTT
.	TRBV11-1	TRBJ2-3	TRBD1	CASSRDRGRDTQYF	TGTGCCAGCAGCCGGGACAGGGGGCGAGATACGCAGTATTTT
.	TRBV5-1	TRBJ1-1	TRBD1	CASRTGGYTEAFF	TGCGCCAGCAGGACAGGGGGATACACTGAAGCTTTCTTT
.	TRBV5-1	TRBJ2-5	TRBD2	CASSSRLAGELETQYF	TGCGCCAGCAGCTCTCGACTAGCGGGGGAGTTAGAGACCCAGTACTTC
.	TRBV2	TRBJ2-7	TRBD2	CASSEAGTSPDEQYF	TGTGCCAGCAGTGAAGCCGGGACTAGCCCCGACGAGCAGTACTTC
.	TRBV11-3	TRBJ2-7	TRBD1	CASSFRSGTGDASGAYEQYF	TGTGCCAGCAGCTTTAGATCCGGGACAGGCGATGCCTCGGGGGCCTACGAGCAGTACTTC
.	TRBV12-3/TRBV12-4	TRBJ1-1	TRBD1	CASSWTGASEAFF	TGTGCCAGCAGTTGGACAGGGGCGAGTGAAGCTTTCTTT
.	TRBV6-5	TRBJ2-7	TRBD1	CASSPPDRGDYEQYF	TGTGCCAGCAGCCCCCCGGACAGGGGAGACTACGAGCAGTACTTC
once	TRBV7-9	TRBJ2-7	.	CASSRRGGQTYEQYF	TGTGCCAGCAGCCGAAGGGGGGGCCAGACCTACGAGCAGTACTTC
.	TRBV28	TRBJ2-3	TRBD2	CASSTSGAPSTDTQYF	TGTGCCAGCAGTACTAGCGGGGCACCTAGCACAGATACGCAGTATTTT
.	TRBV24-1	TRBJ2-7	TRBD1	CATSGSRQGTYEQYF	TGTGCCACCAGTGGGTCCCGACAGGGAACCTACGAGCAGTACTTC
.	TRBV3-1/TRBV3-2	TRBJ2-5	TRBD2	CASSPSLAGSIQETQYF	TGTGCCAGCAGCCCTTCCCTAGCGGGGAGTATCCAAGAGACCCAGTACTTC
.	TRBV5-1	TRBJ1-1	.	CASSAGLNTEAFF	TGCGCCAGCAGCGCAGGGCTGAACACTGAAGCTTTCTTT
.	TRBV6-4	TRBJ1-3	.	CASSDSEVYSGNTIYF	TGTGCCAGCAGTGACTCAGAGGTGTACTCTGGAAACACCATATATTTT